The clone carrying this TCR beta chain has only a few counts. Its antigen is still unknown. The sample comes from a study of T-cell memory formation after mild COVID-19. The wider study: Most TCR clusters belonged to a single donor. Study results and limitations: Clones that shrank (day 15 to 85) were balanced CD4/CD8, whereas later expanders leaned CD4+. The study detected some responding clones in pre-infection memory, suggesting cross-reactive memory joined. Contracting CD8+ clones were enriched in EMRA, CD4+ mainly in CM and EM.

Germline-derived CDR1 and CDR2 are DFQATT and SNEGSKA (reference sequence). CDR3 size: 14 residues. V dropped 3 bases and J dropped 5 bases, with 13 bases sitting between them. TCRdb processed the 5' RACE reads anew with MiXCR; each CDR3 protein has one entry. The table has fewer than 400,000 distinct CDR3 sequences, roughly 15% seen once. The chain is built from TRBV20-1 and TRBJ1-4; D call uncertain. The sample consisted of PBMCs or a T cell subset sorted from them (not recorded which). The clonotype was recovered from a man younger than 35 who had mild COVID-19 (a few samples of this study predate the infection). Cell type and time point are not known. CDR3 protein: CSASPSGLNEKLFF. The CDR3 DNA sequence: TGCAGTGCTAGCCCCTCAGGATTAAATGAAAAACTGTTTTTT.